This T cell receptor (beta chain) was recorded in a study of blood T cell repertoires in COVID-19. Here immunoSEQ multiplex PCR was the method, and the copy in TCRdb shows in-frame clones only, minus some. The table lists 150,000 to 200,000 clones, 65% to 85% of them singletons. Per germline, CDR1 SGHRS and CDR2 YFSETQ. The CDR3 consists of 15 residues. Losses at the gene ends were 2 bases for V and 3 bases for J; bases not matched to a gene: 3. The receptor comes from a woman in her fifties or sixties who had recovered from COVID-19. This chain joins TRBV5-1 and TRBJ2-5; 11 nucleotides agree with TRBD2. Sequencing was done on a sample of PBMCs or T cells enriched from blood (not recorded which). The CDR3 region has the DNA TGCGCCAGCAGCTTTAGCGGGAGGGCCGAAGAGACCCAGTACTTC. This gives the protein CASSFSGRAEETQYF.